A selection of T cell receptor beta chains follows, all from one sample in a study of patients and donors after allogeneic stem cell transplantation. TCRdb reprocessed the RT-PCR reads via MiXCR and lists one record per CDR3 protein. Among about 960,000 distinct CDR3 sequences listed, approximately 18% were seen once. Sequencing used blood, either unsorted or a sorted T cell fraction (not recorded which). The source is a human donor who was either an allogeneic HSCT recipient or a stem cell or donor lymphocyte infusion donor (not recorded which). It is not recorded whose cells these are; they may come from a transplant donor. The CDR3 runs from the conserved cysteine through the conserved F or W. Each record gives: D gene, V gene, CDR3 length, clone size, J gene, CDR3 DNA, CDR3 protein. A D gene is named only where the DNA matches it firmly. The listing skips clone size in some rows; elsewhere it reads once, few, many or a size class.

D gene: .
V gene: TRBV15
CDR3 length: 14
clone size: .
J gene: TRBJ1-1
CDR3 DNA: TGTGCCACCAGCAGCCGGGAGATGAACACTGAAGCTTTCTTT
CDR3 protein: CATSSREMNTEAFF

D gene: .
V gene: TRBV4-3
CDR3 length: 13
clone size: few
J gene: TRBJ2-3
CDR3 DNA: TGCGCCAGCAGCCCGCAGGGCCCAGATACGCAGTATTTT
CDR3 protein: CASSPQGPDTQYF

D gene: TRBD1
V gene: TRBV10-3
CDR3 length: 14
clone size: many
J gene: TRBJ2-1
CDR3 DNA: TGTGCCATCAGTGAGGTGGGACAGTACAATGAGCAGTTCTTC
CDR3 protein: CAISEVGQYNEQFF

D gene: TRBD2
V gene: TRBV6-5
CDR3 length: 17
clone size: few
J gene: TRBJ2-1
CDR3 DNA: TGTGCCAGCAGTTACGAGTCTAGCGGGAGAGGAATCGATGAGCAGTTCTTC
CDR3 protein: CASSYESSGRGIDEQFF

D gene: TRBD1
V gene: TRBV24-1
CDR3 length: 15
clone size: few
J gene: TRBJ2-5
CDR3 DNA: TGTGCCACCAGTGAGCCGGGACAGGGCGGAGAGACCCAGTACTTC
CDR3 protein: CATSEPGQGGETQYF

D gene: .
V gene: TRBV3-1
CDR3 length: 16
clone size: .
J gene: TRBJ1-1
CDR3 DNA: TGTGCCAGCAGCGCCCGGACCTTCACCATGAACACTGAAGCTTTCTTT
CDR3 protein: CASSARTFTMNTEAFF

D gene: TRBD1
V gene: TRBV19
CDR3 length: 12
clone size: .
J gene: TRBJ1-1
CDR3 DNA: TGTGCCAGCGTGGACAGGGGTGACGGAGCTTTCTTT
CDR3 protein: CASVDRGDGAFF

D gene: .
V gene: TRBV7-7
CDR3 length: 13
clone size: .
J gene: TRBJ2-5
CDR3 DNA: TGTGCCAGCAGCTTAGTACACCTAGAGACCCAGTACTTC
CDR3 protein: CASSLVHLETQYF

D gene: TRBD2
V gene: TRBV7-2
CDR3 length: 16
clone size: .
J gene: TRBJ2-1
CDR3 DNA: TGTGCCAGCAGCTTAAGTAGCGGGAGGTCCTACAATGAGCAGTTCTTC
CDR3 protein: CASSLSSGRSYNEQFF

D gene: .
V gene: TRBV29-1
CDR3 length: 12
clone size: few
J gene: TRBJ1-1
CDR3 DNA: TGCAGCGCCGGATCCATTAACACTGAAGCTTTCTTT
CDR3 protein: CSAGSINTEAFF

D gene: .
V gene: TRBV18
CDR3 length: 15
clone size: .
J gene: TRBJ1-5
CDR3 DNA: TGTGCCAGCTCACCACGGATCGGCACCAATCAGCCCCAGCATTTT
CDR3 protein: CASSPRIGTNQPQHF

D gene: TRBD2
V gene: TRBV7-2
CDR3 length: 15
clone size: once
J gene: TRBJ2-1
CDR3 DNA: TGTGCCAGCAGACCAGGGACTAGCGGATCGGGTGAGCAGTTCTTC
CDR3 protein: CASRPGTSGSGEQFF

D gene: .
V gene: TRBV4-1
CDR3 length: 15
clone size: few
J gene: TRBJ1-1
CDR3 DNA: TGCGCCAGCAGCCAAGTAAGGACAGTAGAGACTGAAGCTTTCTTT
CDR3 protein: CASSQVRTVETEAFF

D gene: TRBD2
V gene: TRBV9
CDR3 length: 14
clone size: few
J gene: TRBJ2-1
CDR3 DNA: TGTGCCAGCAGCGTAGCGGCTAGCGGGGGGGCGAAGTTCTTC
CDR3 protein: CASSVAASGGAKFF

D gene: .
V gene: TRBV12-3/TRBV12-4
CDR3 length: 13
clone size: many
J gene: TRBJ2-4
CDR3 DNA: TGTGCCAGCACAAGGACGACCGGGGGCATTCAGTACTTC
CDR3 protein: CASTRTTGGIQYF

D gene: .
V gene: TRBV6-2/TRBV6-3
CDR3 length: 15
clone size: .
J gene: TRBJ1-2
CDR3 DNA: TGTGCCAGCAGTCCGCAGGGGATTCCTAACTATGGCTACACCTTC
CDR3 protein: CASSPQGIPNYGYTF

D gene: .
V gene: TRBV29-1
CDR3 length: 11
clone size: many
J gene: TRBJ1-2
CDR3 DNA: TGCAGCGTTGACAGCCTCTATGGCTACACCTTC
CDR3 protein: CSVDSLYGYTF

D gene: .
V gene: TRBV4-2
CDR3 length: 17
clone size: few
J gene: TRBJ2-1
CDR3 DNA: TGTGCCAGCAGCCAAGCCGCGGACGAGCTCTGGCGCAATGAGCAGTTCTTC
CDR3 protein: CASSQAADELWRNEQFF